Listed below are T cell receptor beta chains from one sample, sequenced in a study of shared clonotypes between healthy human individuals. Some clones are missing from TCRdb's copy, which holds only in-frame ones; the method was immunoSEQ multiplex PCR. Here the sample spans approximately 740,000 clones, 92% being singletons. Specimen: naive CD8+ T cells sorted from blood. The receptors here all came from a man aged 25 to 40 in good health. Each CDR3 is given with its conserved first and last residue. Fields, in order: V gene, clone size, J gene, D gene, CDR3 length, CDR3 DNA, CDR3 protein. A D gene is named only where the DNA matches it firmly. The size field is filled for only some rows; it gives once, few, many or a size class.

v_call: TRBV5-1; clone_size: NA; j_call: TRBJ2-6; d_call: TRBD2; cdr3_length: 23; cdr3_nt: TGCGCCAGCAGCTTGGCAGTGTGGGGCGGGGGAGGAGAAGTGTCCGCTGGGGCCAACGTCCTGACTTTC; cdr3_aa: CASSLAVWGGGGEVSAGANVLTF
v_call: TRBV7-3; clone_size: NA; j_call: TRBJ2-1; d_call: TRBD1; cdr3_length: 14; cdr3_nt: TGTGCCAGCAGCTCACAGGGGGCGTACAATGAGCAGTTCTTC; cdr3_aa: CASSSQGAYNEQFF
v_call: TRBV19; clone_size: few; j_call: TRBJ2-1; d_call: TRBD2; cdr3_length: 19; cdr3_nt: TGTGCCAGTAGTAAAGACGGGACTAGCCTGAGTTTATCCTACAATGAGCAGTTCTTC; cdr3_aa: CASSKDGTSLSLSYNEQFF
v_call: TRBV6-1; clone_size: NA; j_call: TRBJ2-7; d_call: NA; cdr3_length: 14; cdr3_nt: TGTGCCAGCAGTGAGGGGCGGGGTCCCTACGAGCAGTACTTC; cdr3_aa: CASSEGRGPYEQYF
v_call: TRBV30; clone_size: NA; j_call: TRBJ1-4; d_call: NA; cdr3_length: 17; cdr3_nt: TGTGCCTGGAGTGTATCAGGGGCAGGGGCAACTAATGAAAAACTGTTTTTT; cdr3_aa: CAWSVSGAGATNEKLFF
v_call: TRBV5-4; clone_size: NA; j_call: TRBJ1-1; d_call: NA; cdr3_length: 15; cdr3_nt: TGTGCCAGCAGCTCCCCCCGGACGGGGAACACTGAAGCTTTCTTT; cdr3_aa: CASSSPRTGNTEAFF
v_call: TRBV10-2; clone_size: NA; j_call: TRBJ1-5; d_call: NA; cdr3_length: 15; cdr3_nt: TGCGCCAGCAGTGAGTCGGCAGGGTACAATCAGCCCCAGCATTTT; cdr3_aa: CASSESAGYNQPQHF
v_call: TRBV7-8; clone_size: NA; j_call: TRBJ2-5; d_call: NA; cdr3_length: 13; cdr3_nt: TGTGCCAGCAGCCCCCGATACCAAGAGACCCAGTACTTC; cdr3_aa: CASSPRYQETQYF
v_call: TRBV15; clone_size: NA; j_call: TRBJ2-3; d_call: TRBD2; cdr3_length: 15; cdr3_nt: TGTGCCACCAGCAGAGTTAGCGGGGTCACAGATACGCAGTATTTT; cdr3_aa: CATSRVSGVTDTQYF
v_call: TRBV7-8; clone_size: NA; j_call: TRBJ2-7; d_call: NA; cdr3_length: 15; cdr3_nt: TGTGCCAGCAGCTTAGTCCGCGGGGTGGCCTACGAGCAGTACTTC; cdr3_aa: CASSLVRGVAYEQYF
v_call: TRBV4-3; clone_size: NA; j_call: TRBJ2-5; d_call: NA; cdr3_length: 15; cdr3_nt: TGCGCCAGCAGCCAAGTTTTTCGGCAGCAAGAGACCCAGTACTTC; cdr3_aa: CASSQVFRQQETQYF
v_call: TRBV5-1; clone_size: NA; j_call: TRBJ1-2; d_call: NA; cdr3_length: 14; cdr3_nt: TGCGCCAGCAGCTTCCTCGGGGGCGTAGATGGCTACACCTTC; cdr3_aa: CASSFLGGVDGYTF
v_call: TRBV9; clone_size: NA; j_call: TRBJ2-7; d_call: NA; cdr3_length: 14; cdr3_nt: TGTGCCAGCAGCGTAGAGGGCAACTCCTACGAGCAGTACTTC; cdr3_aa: CASSVEGNSYEQYF
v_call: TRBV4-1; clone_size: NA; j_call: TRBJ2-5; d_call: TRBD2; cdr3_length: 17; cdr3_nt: TGCGCCAGCAGCCAAGGAACTAGCGGGAGGGGGCAAGAGACCCAGTACTTC; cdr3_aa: CASSQGTSGRGQETQYF
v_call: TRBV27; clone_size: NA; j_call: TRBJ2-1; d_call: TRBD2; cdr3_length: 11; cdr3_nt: TGTGCCAGCAGTATCGGGGGGGGGCAGTTCTTC; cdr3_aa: CASSIGGGQFF
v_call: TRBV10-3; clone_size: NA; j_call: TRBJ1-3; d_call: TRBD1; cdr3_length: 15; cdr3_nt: TGTGCCATCAGGGACGACAGGGGATCTGGAAACACCATATATTTT; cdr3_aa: CAIRDDRGSGNTIYF
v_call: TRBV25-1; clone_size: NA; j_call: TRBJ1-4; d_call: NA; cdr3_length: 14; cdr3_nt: TGTGCCAGCTCCTCAAGGGGGACGAATGAAAAACTGTTTTTT; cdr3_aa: CASSSRGTNEKLFF
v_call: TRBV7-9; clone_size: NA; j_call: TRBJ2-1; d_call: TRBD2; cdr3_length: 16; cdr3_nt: TGTGCCAGCAGCTCGAGGGGAGGGGATAGGTTCAATGAGCAGTTCTTC; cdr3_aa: CASSSRGGDRFNEQFF
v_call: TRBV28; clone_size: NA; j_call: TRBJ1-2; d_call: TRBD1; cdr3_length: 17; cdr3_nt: TGTGCCAGCAGCAGCCGGGACAGGCGAATAACTAACTATGGCTACACCTTC; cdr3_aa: CASSSRDRRITNYGYTF
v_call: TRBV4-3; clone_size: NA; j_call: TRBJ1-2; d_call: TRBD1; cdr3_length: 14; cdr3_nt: TGCGCCAGCAGCCACGGGACAGGGGCTCAACGTAACACCTTC; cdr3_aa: CASSHGTGAQRNTF
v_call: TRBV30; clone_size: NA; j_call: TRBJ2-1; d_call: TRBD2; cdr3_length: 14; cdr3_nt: TGTGCCTGGAGTGTGGGGGAGGGCCACAATGAGCAGTTCTTC; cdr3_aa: CAWSVGEGHNEQFF
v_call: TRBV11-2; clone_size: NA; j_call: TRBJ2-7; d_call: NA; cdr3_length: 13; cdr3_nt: TGTGCCAGCAGCCCCGGGGACTCTAGGGAGCAGTACTTC; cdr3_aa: CASSPGDSREQYF
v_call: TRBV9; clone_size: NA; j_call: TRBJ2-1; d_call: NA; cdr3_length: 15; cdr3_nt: TGTGCCAGCAGCGTAGAACCCCCTGAGGGTAATGAGCAGTTCTTC; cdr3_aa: CASSVEPPEGNEQFF
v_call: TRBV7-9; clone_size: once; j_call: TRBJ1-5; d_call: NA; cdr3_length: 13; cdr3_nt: TGTGCCAGCAGCTTAGCACCTCATCAGCCCCAGCATTTT; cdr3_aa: CASSLAPHQPQHF
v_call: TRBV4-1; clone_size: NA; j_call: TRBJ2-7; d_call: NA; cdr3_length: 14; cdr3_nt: TGCGCCAGCAGCCAAGAGTCAGGGTTTTACGAGCAGTACTTC; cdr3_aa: CASSQESGFYEQYF
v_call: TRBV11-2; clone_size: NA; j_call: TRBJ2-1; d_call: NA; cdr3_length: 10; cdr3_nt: TGTGCCAGCGAGACCTATGAGCAGTTCTTC; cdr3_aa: CASETYEQFF
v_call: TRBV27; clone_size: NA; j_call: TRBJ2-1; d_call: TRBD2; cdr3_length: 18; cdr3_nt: TGTGCCAGCAGTTTATCCCGGACTAGCGGGAAGGGAAGGAATGAGCAGTTCTTC; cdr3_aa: CASSLSRTSGKGRNEQFF
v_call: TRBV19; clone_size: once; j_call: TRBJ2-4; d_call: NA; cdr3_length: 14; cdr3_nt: TGTGCCAGTAGCAGCCTGGGCAGCAAAAACATTCAGTACTTC; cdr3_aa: CASSSLGSKNIQYF
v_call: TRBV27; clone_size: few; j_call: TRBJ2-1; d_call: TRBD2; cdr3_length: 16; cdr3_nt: TGTGCCAGCAGTTTATGGGTAGCGGGCTCCTACAATGAGCAGTTCTTC; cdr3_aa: CASSLWVAGSYNEQFF
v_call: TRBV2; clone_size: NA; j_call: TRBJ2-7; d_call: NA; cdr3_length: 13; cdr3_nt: TGTGCCAGCACACCCGGCGGGGGCGACGAGCAGTACTTC; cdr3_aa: CASTPGGGDEQYF
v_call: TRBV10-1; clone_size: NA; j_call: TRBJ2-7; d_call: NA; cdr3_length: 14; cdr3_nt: TGCGCCAGCAGCCTAGGTGGGGAGACCTACGAGCAGTACTTC; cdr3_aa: CASSLGGETYEQYF
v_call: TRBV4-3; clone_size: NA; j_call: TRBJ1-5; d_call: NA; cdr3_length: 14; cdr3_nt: TGCGCCAGCAGCTTTTTGGGGAGCAATCAGCCCCAGCATTTT; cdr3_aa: CASSFLGSNQPQHF
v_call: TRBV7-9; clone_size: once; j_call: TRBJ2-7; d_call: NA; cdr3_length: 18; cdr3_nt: TGTGCCAGCAGCCACTTCGGGACACTTCGACGTGGGGCTTTGGAGCAGTACTTC; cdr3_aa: CASSHFGTLRRGALEQYF
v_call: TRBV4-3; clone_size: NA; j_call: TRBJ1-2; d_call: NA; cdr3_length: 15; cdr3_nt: TGCGCCACCTCTCCACCGGGGGGAAGAAGGGATGGCTACACCTTC; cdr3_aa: CATSPPGGRRDGYTF
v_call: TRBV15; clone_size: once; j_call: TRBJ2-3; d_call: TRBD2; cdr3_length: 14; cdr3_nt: TGTGCCACCAGCAGTCTAGCGGGAGAAGATACGCAGTATTTT; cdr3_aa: CATSSLAGEDTQYF
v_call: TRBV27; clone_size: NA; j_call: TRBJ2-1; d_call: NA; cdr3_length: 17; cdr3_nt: TGTGCCAGCAGTTTATCCCCGAGGTTACGGTCCTACAATGAGCAGTTCTTC; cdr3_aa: CASSLSPRLRSYNEQFF
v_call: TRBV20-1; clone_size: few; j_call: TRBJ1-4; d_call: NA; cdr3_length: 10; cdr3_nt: TGCAGTGCTAGAGTGGACTGGGGGTTTTTT; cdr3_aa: CSARVDWGFF
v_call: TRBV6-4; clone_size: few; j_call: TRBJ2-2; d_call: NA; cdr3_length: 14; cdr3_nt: TGTGCCAGCAGTGTTATCGGAGCGACCGGTGGGCTGTTTTTT; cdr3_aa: CASSVIGATGGLFF
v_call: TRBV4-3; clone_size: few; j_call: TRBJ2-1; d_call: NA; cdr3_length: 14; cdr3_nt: TGCGCCAGCAGCCCGACTTCCATGGACAATGAGCAGTTCTTC; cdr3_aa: CASSPTSMDNEQFF
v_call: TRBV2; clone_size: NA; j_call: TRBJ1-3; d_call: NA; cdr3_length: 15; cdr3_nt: TGTGCCAGCAGTGATCCAGGGCTCTCTGGAAACACCATATATTTT; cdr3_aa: CASSDPGLSGNTIYF
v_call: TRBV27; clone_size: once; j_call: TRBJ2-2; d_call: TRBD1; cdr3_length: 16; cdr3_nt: TGTGCCAGCAGTCCCTCCCCGACAGGGTACACCGGGGAGCTGTTTTTT; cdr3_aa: CASSPSPTGYTGELFF